The 25 T cell receptor beta chains reported below all come from one sample, sequenced in a study of blood T cell repertoires in COVID-19 (dated by TCRdb to the early 2020s). Libraries came from the immunoSEQ multiplex PCR assay. TCRdb limited this immuneACCESS table to in-frame rearrangements with V and J called. A share of clones is missing; checked studies link under half to unresolved V genes, and the rest is unexplained. This sample comprises about 69,000 clones, 60% to 85% of them detected only once. Clones ranked in the top ten supply about 17% of the sample. The sequencing sample was made of peripheral blood. The receptors were gathered from a man aged 55-75 years with acute or convalescent COVID-19.

The rearrangement links TRBV13 to TRBJ2-7; 9 nucleotides line up with TRBD1. Trimming removed 5 bases from V and 1 base from J; junction bases left unmatched: 6. The CDR3 covers 15 residues. Germline loops: CDR1 PRHDT, CDR2 FYEKMQ (reference sequence). DNA of the CDR3: TGTGCCAGCAGCCCTCGACAGGGGGGATCCTACGAGCAGTACTTC. Its protein is CASSPRQGGSYEQYF.

The chain links TRBV4-1 to TRBJ1-2; tentative D call: TRBD1 (5 bases). The CDR3 is 18 amino acids. Trimming removed 0 bases at V and 5 bases at J, with 22 bases between. The V gene's germline CDR1 is MGHRA and CDR2 YSYEKL. The CDR3 DNA reads as TGCGCCAGCAGCCAAGACGGGCAGGGAGGAATTCTCGGGTATGGCTACACCTTC. This sequence encodes CASSQDGQGGILGYGYTF.

The chain has TRBV20-1 and TRBJ1-2, with 7 bases identical to TRBD1. The germline V gene encodes CDR1 DFQATT and CDR2 SNEGSKA (reference sequence). The J segment lost 7 bases and the V segment lost 3 bases, leaving 14 bases of the junction unmatched. The CDR3 extends over 15 amino acids. The chain's CDR3 is CSASKTGTVLGGYTF. Here the CDR3 DNA reads TGCAGTGCTAGTAAAACCGGGACAGTCCTCGGTGGCTACACCTTC.

Turning to this clone: The junction does not match germline at one end; this may be a read error. The CDR3 region has the DNA TGTGCCAGCTCTTTCGACACCCAAGGGACCCAGTACTTC. This codes for CASSFDTQGTQYF. V is TRBV18 and J is TRBJ2-5; D call uncertain. The CDR3 has 13 amino acids. Germline lookup yields CDR1 KGHSH and CDR2 LQKENI.

This chain links TRBV27 with TRBJ1-2, with 7 nucleotides matching TRBD1. V trimming: 5 bases; J trimming: 5 bases; junction bases outside the gene matches: 17. The CDR3 is 17 residues long. Germline assignment: CDR1 MNHEY and CDR2 SMNVEV (reference sequence). CDR3 loop: CASSTLKGAMGLYGYTF. The CDR3 DNA reads TGTGCCAGCAGTACGCTCAAGGGGGCGATGGGGCTATATGGCTACACCTTC.

The V gene is TRBV4-3, the J gene TRBJ2-7, with a possible D match to TRBD1 (6 bases). Looked up from germline, CDR1 is LGHNA and CDR2 is YSLEER. The CDR3 extends over 19 amino acids. The V end was cut by 0 bases, the J end by 4 bases, with 25 bases between. CDR3 sequence (DNA): TGCGCCAGCAGCCAAGATCTTTCGGGTTTTGGGCAGGGGTTTTACGAGCAGTACTTC. Its translation: CASSQDLSGFGQGFYEQYF.

V and J are TRBV7-2 and TRBJ1-1; TRBD1 agrees at 7 bases. From germline, CDR1 is SGHTA and CDR2 FQGNSA. The V segment lost 4 bases and the J segment 7 bases; nucleotides outside the gene matches: 6. The CDR3 has 13 amino acids. Here the CDR3 DNA reads TGTGCCAGCAGCTCCCAGGGGGGCGGTGAAGCTTTCTTT. Its translation is CASSSQGGGEAFF.

V gene TRBV3-1 (or the pseudogene TRBV3-2) combines with J gene TRBJ1-1; D remains unclear. Germline V CDR1 and CDR2: LGHDT, YNNKEL (reference sequence). The CDR3 is 12 residues long. V lost 4 bases and J lost 10, with 13 bases in between. The CDR3 bases are TGTGCCAGCAGCCCGCCAGGCGTGAGAGCTTTCTTT. Its protein is CASSPPGVRAFF.

This clone was picked up one time. The chain combines TRBV10-3 with TRBJ1-1; 9 nucleotides line up with TRBD1. Germline CDR1 ENHRY, CDR2 SYGVKD. The trim removed 7 bases at V and 4 bases at J, leaving 10 bases unmatched. CDR3 size: 15 residues. In DNA form, the CDR3 reads TGTGCCATCACCCCGCAACAGGGGGCTTTCACTGAAGCTTTCTTT. It is translated as CAITPQQGAFTEAFF.

The chain uses TRBV4-3 and TRBJ2-1; D may be TRBD1 (5 bases). The CDR3 totals 16 residues. V was trimmed by 5 bases and J by 5 bases, leaving 19 bases between them. In germline, CDR1 is LGHNA, CDR2 YSLEER. The CDR3 reads CASSKGSSSNDNEQFF. The CDR3 DNA reads as TGCGCCAGCAGCAAGGGGTCCAGCAGTAATGACAATGAGCAGTTCTTC.

This sequence joins TRBV12-3 or TRBV12-4 and TRBJ1-1, with TRBD1 matching over 9 bases. The length of the CDR3 is 13 residues. The ends lost 5 bases at V and 6 bases at J; junction bases unmatched: 4. The CDR3 coding sequence is TGTGCCAGCAGTCAGCGGACAGGGGCTGAAGCTTTCTTT. The encoded protein is CASSQRTGAEAFF.

This clone was recorded only once. The DNA of the CDR3 is TGTGCCAGCAGTGACGGGACATTTTTTGGCTACACCTTC. Protein product: CASSDGTFFGYTF. This chain uses TRBV2 with TRBJ1-2; the D gene is possibly TRBD1 (6 bases). Between the trimmed V and J ends, which lost 3 bases and 7 bases, there was a span of 12 bases. Germline values: CDR1 SNHLY, CDR2 FYNNEI. This CDR3 is built from 13 residues. Full variable domain (missing parts from reference TRBV2 and TRBJ1-2): EPEVTQTPSHQVTQMGQEVILRCVPISNHLYFYWYRQILGQKVEFLVSFYNNEISEKSEIFDDQFSVERPDGSNFTLKIRSTKLEDSAMYFCASSDGTFFGYTFGSGTRLTVV.

This sequence joins TRBV4-3 and TRBJ2-7, with D uncertain. V dropped 5 bases and J dropped 0 bases, with 14 bases sitting between them. Germline V CDR1 and CDR2: LGHNA, YSLEER. This CDR3 comprises 15 residues. The CDR3 DNA reads as TGCGCCAGCAGCGTTGGATCAGGAAACTCCTACGAGCAGTACTTC. The encoded protein is CASSVGSGNSYEQYF.

This chain joins TRBV10-2 and TRBJ2-1; a weak D match, TRBD2 (6 bases). The CDR3 sequence is 13 residues long. From germline, CDR1 is WSHSY and CDR2 SAAADI. With 2 bases removed from V and 9 bases from J, the gap between germline ends came to 11 bases. CDR3 bases: TGCGCCAGCAGTGAGATGGGGGGAGTTGAGCAGTTCTTC. Translated, it gives CASSEMGGVEQFF.

The chain is built from TRBV29-1 and TRBJ2-7, with 7 bases lining up with TRBD1. Germline lookup yields CDR1 SQVTM and CDR2 ANQGSEA. Unmatched junction bases numbered 11, after V lost 4 bases and J lost 2 bases. The CDR3 runs 15 residues. CDR3 nucleotide sequence: TGCAGCGTTGGTTTTTTTAGGGGACAGCCCTACGAGCAGTACTTC. It translates to CSVGFFRGQPYEQYF.

The chain links TRBV19 to TRBJ1-2, with a possible D match to TRBD1 (5 bases). V was clipped by 5 bases and J by 4 bases, with 11 bases between them. CDR1 LNHDA and CDR2 SQIVND come from the germline V gene (reference sequence). The CDR3 runs 13 residues. Here the CDR3 DNA reads TGTGCCAGTAGTGATACAGGTATCTATGGCTACACCTTC. Encoded protein: CASSDTGIYGYTF.

The rearrangement uses TRBV2 and TRBJ2-3, with 13 bases matching TRBD2. CDR1 SNHLY and CDR2 FYNNEI come from the germline V gene. This CDR3 is built from 17 residues. V lost 11 bases and J lost 2; bases outside the gene matches: 13. In nucleotides, the CDR3 is TGTGCCGCACGTTCCCGACTAGCGGGGGGACACACAGATACGCAGTATTTT. Encoded protein: CAARSRLAGGHTDTQYF.

V and J are TRBV5-4 and TRBJ1-3; D might be TRBD1 (5 bases). The CDR3 runs 16 residues. Germline CDR1 SGHNT, CDR2 YYREEE (reference sequence). The V end lost 0 bases, the J end lost 4 bases, and 14 bases lay between the germline ends. The CDR3, as DNA: TGTGCCAGCAGCTTGGCCGGGGGGTTATTCGGAAACACCATATATTTT. It encodes CASSLAGGLFGNTIYF.

The V and J genes are TRBV3-1 (or the pseudogene TRBV3-2) and TRBJ2-2; D possibly corresponds to TRBD2 (5 bases). This CDR3 region has 13 residues. Trimming took 7 bases from V and 3 from J, leaving 9 bases between them. The germline V gene has CDR1 LGHDT and CDR2 YNNKEL (reference sequence). In DNA, the CDR3 is TGTGCCAGCACGGCGAGGGACACCGGGGAGCTGTTTTTT. It codes for CASTARDTGELFF.

This chain connects TRBV6-5 to TRBJ2-2, with D unclear. V lost 5 bases and J 1 base, leaving 5 bases between the germline ends. The CDR3 runs to 13 residues. From germline, CDR1 is MNHEY and CDR2 SVGAGI. The CDR3 nucleotides are TGTGCCAGCAGTCCCCTGAACACCGGGGAGCTGTTTTTT. Translating gives CASSPLNTGELFF.

The J gene is TRBJ2-7, the V gene TRBV11-2; 7 bases are shared with TRBD2. Trimming cost V 5 bases and J 0 bases; bases outside gene matches: 7. Germline V gene lookup returns CDR1 SGHAT and CDR2 FQNNGV. The CDR3 has 15 residues. CDR3 in amino acids: CASSASGVVSYEQYF. CDR3 nucleotide sequence: TGTGCCAGCAGCGCAAGCGGGGTAGTCTCCTACGAGCAGTACTTC. Based on the CDR3 plus reference TRBV11-2 and TRBJ2-7, the full variable domain is EAGVAQSPRYKIIEKRQSVAFWCNPISGHATLYWYQQILGQGPKLLIQFQNNGVVDDSQLPKDRFSAERLKGVDSTLKIQPAKLEDSAVYLCASSASGVVSYEQYFGPGTRLTVT.

The V call is TRBV15, the J call TRBJ2-3; TRBD2 matches at 8 bases. The CDR3 loop spans 14 amino acids. Trimming removed 4 bases from V and 7 bases from J; junction bases left unmatched: 7. The germline V gene encodes CDR1 LNHNV and CDR2 YYDKDF (reference sequence). As DNA, the CDR3 is TGTGCCACCAGCACGGGGGGGGGCTCGTATACGCAGTATTTT. It translates to CATSTGGGSYTQYF.

This rearrangement joins TRBV7-8 to TRBJ1-1; D gene unclear. V was pared by 0 bases and J by 4 bases, with 9 bases between. The CDR3 sequence is 14 residues long. Germline loops: CDR1 SGHVS, CDR2 FQNEAQ. The CDR3 here is CASSLALGATEAFF. The CDR3 DNA sequence: TGTGCCAGCAGCTTAGCGCTAGGTGCCACTGAAGCTTTCTTT.

The rearrangement links TRBV4-3 to TRBJ2-2, with D maybe TRBD2 (5 bases). This CDR3 contains 15 residues. The germline V gene has CDR1 LGHNA and CDR2 YSLEER. Trimming left V 1 base short and J 1 base short, with 7 bases between. The CDR3 sequence is CASSQARGNTGELFF. In nucleotides, the CDR3 is TGCGCCAGCAGCCAAGCACGGGGGAACACCGGGGAGCTGTTTTTT.

This clone has just one count. CDR3 sequence: CASSKSGTKSTDTQYF. CDR3 coding DNA: TGTGCCAGCAGCAAGTCCGGGACAAAGAGCACAGATACGCAGTATTTT. This chain links TRBV21-1 with TRBJ2-3; the listed D gene, TRBD1, was not tested against the DNA. TRBV21-1 is labeled a pseudogene. The CDR3 spans 16 residues.